This is a list of T cell receptor beta chains from one sample in a study of T cell responses to AZD1222 COVID-19 vaccine. Data came from immunoSEQ multiplex PCR; TCRdb stores just in-frame clones and leaves some out. The sample has 120,000 to 150,000 clones, roughly 84% seen once; the top ten hold over 4.5%. Material: peripheral blood, obtained 28 days after the second AZD1222 dose. The receptors originated from an adult who received the AZD1222 COVID-19 vaccine. Both conserved end residues are part of each CDR3. Fields, in order: V gene, clone size, J gene, D gene, CDR3 protein, CDR3 DNA. A D gene is named only where the DNA matches it firmly. Size is omitted from some rows. Given values are once, few, many or a class for expanded clones.

>TRBV13|once|TRBJ1-6|.
CASSPSAGWDSPLHF
TGTGCCAGCAGCCCTTCGGCAGGGTGGGATTCACCCCTCCACTTT
>TRBV27|.|TRBJ1-2|.
CASSRGDFRGYGYTF
TGTGCCAGCAGCCGGGGAGACTTCAGAGGCTATGGCTACACCTTC
>TRBV5-1|.|TRBJ2-5|TRBD2
CASSSPWTSGGAAEETQYF
TGCGCCAGCAGCTCCCCTTGGACTAGCGGGGGGGCTGCCGAGGAGACCCAGTACTTC
>TRBV28|.|TRBJ2-7|.
CASSLLWGIEQYF
TGTGCCAGCAGTTTATTGTGGGGGATCGAGCAGTACTTC
>TRBV24-1|.|TRBJ1-2|.
CATSDSYGYTF
TGTGCCACCAGTGACAGCTATGGCTACACCTTC
>TRBV5-1|.|TRBJ2-5|TRBD1
CASSPGQGVETQYF
TGCGCCAGCAGCCCTGGACAGGGGGTGGAGACCCAGTACTTC
>TRBV5-6|.|TRBJ2-3|.
CASSWGTGTQYF
TGTGCCAGCAGCTGGGGGACCGGGACGCAGTATTTT
>TRBV11-3|.|TRBJ2-7|TRBD1
CASSLDFGQGYEQYF
TGTGCCAGCAGCTTAGATTTCGGACAGGGATACGAGCAGTACTTC
>TRBV6-4|.|TRBJ2-3|.
CASSVTTSTDTQYF
TGTGCCAGCAGTGTTACAACTAGCACAGATACGCAGTATTTT
>TRBV7-9|.|TRBJ2-3|.
CASNAGVDTQYF
TGTGCCAGCAACGCTGGGGTGGATACGCAGTATTTT
>TRBV5-1|.|TRBJ2-3|TRBD2
CASSQEPAGGPDTQYF
TGCGCCAGCAGCCAGGAGCCAGCGGGAGGGCCGGATACGCAGTATTTT
>TRBV7-2|.|TRBJ1-2|.
CASSRPPPWNYGYTF
TGTGCCAGCAGCCGTCCCCCCCCCTGGAACTATGGCTACACCTTC
>TRBV2|once|TRBJ1-4|.
CASRVGNEKLFF
TGTGCCAGCAGGGTTGGGAATGAAAAACTGTTTTTT
>TRBV6-5|.|TRBJ1-1|.
CASSWVANTEAFF
TGTGCCAGCAGCTGGGTAGCGAACACTGAAGCTTTCTTT
>TRBV28|.|TRBJ1-5|.
CASSHNQPQHF
TGTGCCAGCAGTCACAATCAGCCCCAGCATTTT
>TRBV5-1|.|TRBJ2-5|TRBD2
CASSGGPGGEYQETQYF
TGCGCCAGCAGCGGGGGACCCGGGGGGGAGTACCAAGAGACCCAGTACTTC
>TRBV6-6|.|TRBJ2-1|TRBD2
CASSFSGGSYNEQFF
TGTGCCAGCAGTTTCAGCGGGGGATCTTACAATGAGCAGTTCTTC
>TRBV27|.|TRBJ1-5|.
CASSSHRFAF
TGTGCCAGCAGTTCTCACAGGTTCGCATTT
>TRBV20-1|.|TRBJ1-6|TRBD1
CSASRTGLYSPLHF
TGCAGTGCTAGTCGGACAGGGTTATACTCACCCCTCCACTTT
>TRBV29-1|.|TRBJ1-2|TRBD1
CSVGQGAVYGYTF
TGCAGCGTGGGACAGGGGGCGGTCTATGGCTACACCTTC
>TRBV7-2|.|TRBJ2-3|.
CASSLAVPTDTQYF
TGTGCCAGCAGCTTAGCCGTACCCACAGATACGCAGTATTTT
>TRBV10-3|.|TRBJ1-1|.
CAISRRWDTEAFF
TGTGCCATCAGTCGACGGTGGGACACTGAAGCTTTCTTT
>TRBV5-1|.|TRBJ1-2|.
CASREGANYGYTF
TGCGCCAGCAGGGAGGGAGCTAACTATGGCTACACCTTC
>TRBV6-5|.|TRBJ1-1|.
CASSYRGSEAFF
TGTGCCAGCAGTTACCGGGGATCTGAAGCTTTCTTT